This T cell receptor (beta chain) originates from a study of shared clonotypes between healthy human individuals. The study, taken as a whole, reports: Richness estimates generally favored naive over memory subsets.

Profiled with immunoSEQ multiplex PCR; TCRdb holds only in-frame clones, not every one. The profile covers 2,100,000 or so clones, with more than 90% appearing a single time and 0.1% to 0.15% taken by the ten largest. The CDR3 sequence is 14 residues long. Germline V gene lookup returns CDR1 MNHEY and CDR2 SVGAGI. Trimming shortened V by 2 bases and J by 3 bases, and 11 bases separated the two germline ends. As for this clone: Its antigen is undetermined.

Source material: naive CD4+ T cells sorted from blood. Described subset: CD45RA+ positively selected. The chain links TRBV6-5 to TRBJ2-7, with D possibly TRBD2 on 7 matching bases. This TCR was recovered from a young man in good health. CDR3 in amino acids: CASSYEGGLYEQYF. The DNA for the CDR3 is TGTGCCAGCAGTTACGAGGGGGGGCTCTACGAGCAGTACTTC.